The clone carrying this T cell receptor beta chain has a count of ten or more. This specimen comes from a study of T cells in Graves' hyperthyroidism and ophthalmopathy. TCR beta CDR3 regions were amplified from RNA. In the first-round RT-PCR of the TCR CDR3, the HTBI primer set was used. MiXCR was run by TCRdb on the multiplex PCR reads, yielding one entry per CDR3 protein. In the table there are a few hundred thousand distinct CDR3 sequences, 46% of which are singletons. CDR3 length equals 14 residues. Germline CDR1 and CDR2: SNHLY and FYNNEI. Trimming stripped 3 bases from V and 0 bases from J, with 6 bases between.

The V call is TRBV2, the J call TRBJ1-5; D uncertain. Sequences were obtained from peripheral blood or thyroid tissue (not recorded which). The receptor was derived from a woman in her late teens or twenties with Graves' hyperthyroidism. The CDR3 DNA is TGTGCCAGCAGTGAGCATAATAGCAATCAGCCCCAGCATTTT. Translating gives CASSEHNSNQPQHF.